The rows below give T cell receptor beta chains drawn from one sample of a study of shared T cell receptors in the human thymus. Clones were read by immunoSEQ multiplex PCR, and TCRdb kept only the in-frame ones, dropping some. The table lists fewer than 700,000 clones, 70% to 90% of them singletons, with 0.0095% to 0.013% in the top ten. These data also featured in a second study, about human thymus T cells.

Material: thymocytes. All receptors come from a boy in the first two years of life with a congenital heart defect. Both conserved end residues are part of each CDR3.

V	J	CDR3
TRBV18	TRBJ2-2	CASSPEGSIVAGELFF
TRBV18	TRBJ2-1	CASSPGDEQFF
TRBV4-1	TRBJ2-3	CASRASGSNGTDTQYF
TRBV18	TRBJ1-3	CASSVQTGISGNTIYF
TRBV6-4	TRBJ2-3	CASSVTETRGRIRNTQYF
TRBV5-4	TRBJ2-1	CASSATSSDEQFF
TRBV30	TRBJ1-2	CAWSAWSYVLGLDYGYTF
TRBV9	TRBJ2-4	CASSVDRRRDIQYF
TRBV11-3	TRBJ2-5	CASSLVAGPQETQYF
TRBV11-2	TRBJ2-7	CASSLESSLDPYYEQYF
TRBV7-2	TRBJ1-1	CASSLGGTGGTEAFF
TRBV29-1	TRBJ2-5	CSVEDPSGRAETQYF
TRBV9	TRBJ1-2	CASSAHQQGNGPYGYTF
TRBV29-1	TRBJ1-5	CSVVLTGERPYNQPQHF
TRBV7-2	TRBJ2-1	CASSPDRVGNEQFF
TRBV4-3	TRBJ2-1	CASSQDGGQGDNEQFF
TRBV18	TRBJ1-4	CASSLPGEKLFF
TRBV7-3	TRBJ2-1	CASSSAGGSYNEQFF